This TCR beta chain was sequenced in a study of blood T cells in healthy people across ages. Isolated PBMCs totaled at least 7 million in each sample. This clonotype was recorded a few times. Antigen specificity is unknown. Points from the study as a whole: Naive T cell percentage showed a strong correlation with TCR beta diversity.

Primed by a sample-barcoded 5' primer and a J-beta primer mix, a second PCR proceeded for about 7 to 11 cycles. TCRdb re-derived calls from the 5' RACE reads in MiXCR, one entry per CDR3 protein. Seen here are roughly 700,000 distinct CDR3 sequences, around a quarter observed once, and the top ten hold 9% to 9.5%. The same specimen was also included in a second study, on T cells of mothers and their children. Per that paper: Donation came from three healthy Caucasian mothers together with their six children.

Sequenced input: blood. The clonotype originates from a boy younger than 18 in good health.

This CDR3 is CASSQDPGTGNYNEQFF. CDR3 sequence (DNA): TGTGCCAGCAGCCAAGACCCCGGGACAGGGAACTACAATGAGCAGTTCTTC. The J gene is TRBJ2-1, the V gene TRBV4-2, with 9 bases that match TRBD1. CDR1 LGHNA and CDR2 YNFKEQ come from the germline V gene. The junction had 6 bases not matched to a gene; V was cut back by 0 bases and J by 3 bases. This CDR3 spans 17 amino acids.